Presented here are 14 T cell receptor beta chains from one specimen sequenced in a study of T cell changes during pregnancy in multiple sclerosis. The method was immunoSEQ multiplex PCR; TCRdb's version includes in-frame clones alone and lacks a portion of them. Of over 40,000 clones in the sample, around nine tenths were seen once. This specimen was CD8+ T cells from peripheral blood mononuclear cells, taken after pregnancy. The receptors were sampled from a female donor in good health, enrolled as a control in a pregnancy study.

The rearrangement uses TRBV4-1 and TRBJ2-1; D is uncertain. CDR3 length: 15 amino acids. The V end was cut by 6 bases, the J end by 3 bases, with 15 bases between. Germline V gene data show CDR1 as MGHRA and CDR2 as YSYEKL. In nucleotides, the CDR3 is TGCGCCAGCAGTCTTGCCGCACCGGTCTACAATGAGCAGTTCTTC. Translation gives CASSLAAPVYNEQFF.

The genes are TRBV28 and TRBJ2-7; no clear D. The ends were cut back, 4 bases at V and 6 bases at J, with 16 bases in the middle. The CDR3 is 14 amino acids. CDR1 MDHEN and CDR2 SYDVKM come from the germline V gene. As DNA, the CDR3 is TGTGCCAGCAGTTCCGCAGGCTTTTTTCCCGAGCAGTACTTC. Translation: CASSSAGFFPEQYF. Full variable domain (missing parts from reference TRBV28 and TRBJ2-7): DVKVTQSSRYLVKRTGEKVFLECVQDMDHENMFWYRQDPGLGLRLIYFSYDVKMKEKGDIPEGYSVSREKKERFSLILESASTNQTSMYLCASSSAGFFPEQYFGPGTRLTVT.

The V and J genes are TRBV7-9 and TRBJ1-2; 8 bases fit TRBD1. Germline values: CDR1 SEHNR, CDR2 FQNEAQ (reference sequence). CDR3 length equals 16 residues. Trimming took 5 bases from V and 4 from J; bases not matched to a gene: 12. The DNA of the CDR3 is TGTGCCAGCAGCCCTACTATGGGACAGGATCGCTATGGCTACACCTTC. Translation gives CASSPTMGQDRYGYTF.

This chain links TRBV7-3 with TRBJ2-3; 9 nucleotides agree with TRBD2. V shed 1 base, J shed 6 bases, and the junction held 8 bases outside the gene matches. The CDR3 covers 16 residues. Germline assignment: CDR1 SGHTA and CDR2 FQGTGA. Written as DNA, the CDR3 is TGTGCCAGCAGCTTAATTGGGACTAGCTCTAGGGATACGCAGTATTTT. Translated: CASSLIGTSSRDTQYF.

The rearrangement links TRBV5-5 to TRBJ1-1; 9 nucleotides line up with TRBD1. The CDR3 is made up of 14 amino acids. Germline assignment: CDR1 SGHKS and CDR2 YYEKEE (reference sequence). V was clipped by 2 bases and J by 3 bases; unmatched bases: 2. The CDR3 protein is CASSFRTGDTEAFF. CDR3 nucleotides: TGTGCCAGCAGCTTCCGGACAGGGGACACTGAAGCTTTCTTT.

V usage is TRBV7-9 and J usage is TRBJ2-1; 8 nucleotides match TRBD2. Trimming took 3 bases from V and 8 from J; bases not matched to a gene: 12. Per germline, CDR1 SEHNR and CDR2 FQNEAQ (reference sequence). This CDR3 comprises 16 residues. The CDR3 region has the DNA TGTGCCAGCAGCTTGGCCCTAGCCACGGGGGGGGATGAGCAGTTCTTC. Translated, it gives CASSLALATGGDEQFF.

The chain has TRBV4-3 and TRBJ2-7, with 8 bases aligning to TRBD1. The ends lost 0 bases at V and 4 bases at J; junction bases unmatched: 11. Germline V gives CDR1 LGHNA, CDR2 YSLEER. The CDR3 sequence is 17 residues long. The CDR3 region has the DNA TGCGCCAGCAGCCAAGATGCTGGACAGGGTACACCATACGAGCAGTACTTC. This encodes CASSQDAGQGTPYEQYF.

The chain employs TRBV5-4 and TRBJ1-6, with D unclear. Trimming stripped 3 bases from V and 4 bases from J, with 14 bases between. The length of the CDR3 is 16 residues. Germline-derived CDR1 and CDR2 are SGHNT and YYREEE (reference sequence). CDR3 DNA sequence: TGTGCCAGCAGCTCGTCTTTGATACATTATAATTCACCCCTCCACTTT. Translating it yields CASSSSLIHYNSPLHF.

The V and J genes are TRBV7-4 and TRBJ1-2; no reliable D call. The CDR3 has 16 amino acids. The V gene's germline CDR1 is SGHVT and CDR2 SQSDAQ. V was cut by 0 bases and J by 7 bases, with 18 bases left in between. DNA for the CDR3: TGTGCCAGCAGCTTAGCGATTCTTGTTTGGGGAGGTGGCTACACCTTC. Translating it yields CASSLAILVWGGGYTF.

The CDR3 spells CASSDRGAKYEQYF. The DNA of the CDR3 is TGTGCCAGCAGCGATCGGGGGGCTAAGTACGAGCAGTACTTC. This sequence joins TRBV13 and TRBJ2-7, with TRBD2 as a possible D gene (7 bases). V lost 5 bases and J 4 bases, leaving 15 bases between the germline ends. Per the germline V gene, CDR1 is PRHDT and CDR2 is FYEKMQ (reference sequence). This CDR3 comprises 14 residues.

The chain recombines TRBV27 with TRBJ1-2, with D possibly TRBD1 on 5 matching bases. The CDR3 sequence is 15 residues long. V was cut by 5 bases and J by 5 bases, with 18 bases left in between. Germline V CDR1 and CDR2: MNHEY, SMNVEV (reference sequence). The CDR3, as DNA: TGTGCCAGCAGTCTCTTCCCTCCGACAGCTTATGGCTACACCTTC. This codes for CASSLFPPTAYGYTF.

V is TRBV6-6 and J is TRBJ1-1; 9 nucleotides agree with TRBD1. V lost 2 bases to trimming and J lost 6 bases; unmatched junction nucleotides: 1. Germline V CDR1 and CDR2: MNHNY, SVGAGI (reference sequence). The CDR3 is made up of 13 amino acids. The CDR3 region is CASSYGTGSEAFF. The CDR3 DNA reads TGTGCCAGCAGTTACGGGACAGGGTCTGAAGCTTTCTTT.

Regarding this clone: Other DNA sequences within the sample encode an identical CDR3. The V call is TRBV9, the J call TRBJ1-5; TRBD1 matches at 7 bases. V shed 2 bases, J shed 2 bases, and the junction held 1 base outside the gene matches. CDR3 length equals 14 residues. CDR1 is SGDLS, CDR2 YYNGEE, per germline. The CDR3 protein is CASSVGTGNQPQHF. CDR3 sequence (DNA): TGTGCCAGCAGCGTCGGGACAGGCAATCAGCCCCAGCATTTT.

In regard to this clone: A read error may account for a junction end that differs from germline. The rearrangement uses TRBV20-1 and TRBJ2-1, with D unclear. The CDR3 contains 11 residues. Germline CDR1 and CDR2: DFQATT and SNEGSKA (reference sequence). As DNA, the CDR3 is TGCAGTGCCAGTCCGTACAGTGAGCAGTTCTTC. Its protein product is CSASPYSEQFF.